This section outlines one TCR beta chain sequence together with its context. This entry belongs to a study of blood T cell repertoires in COVID-19. The junction had 7 bases not matched to a gene; V was cut back by 1 base and J by 5 bases. CDR3 length: 15 residues. Per germline, CDR1 LGHDT and CDR2 YNNKEL (reference sequence). Sequenced by immunoSEQ multiplex PCR; TCRdb stores in-frame clones only, minus some. The table has about 160,000 clones, about 87% seen once; the top ten hold around 0.6%. Sequenced: peripheral blood. The V call is TRBV3-1 (or the pseudogene TRBV3-2), the J call TRBJ2-5; TRBD2 matches 7 bases. This TCR came from a man aged 60 to 75 with COVID-19, enrolled during active disease. CDR3 nucleotides: TGTGCCAGCAGCCAAGTCGGGGGGAATATCGAGACCCAGTACTTC. This encodes CASSQVGGNIETQYF.